This T cell receptor (beta chain) was identified in a study of cytomegalovirus exposure and HLA in healthy donors. At the level of the study: In terms of ancestry, the Caucasian-associated cluster contained about four fifths of the roughly 400 genotyped donors. Regarding the study as a whole: In a later analysis, TCR association rates varied by HLA locus: DRB1 most, HLA-C fewest.

On this clone itself: The target antigen is unknown. The same CDR3 also results from other DNA sequences found in this sample.

PCR amplification relied on 60 Vbeta primers (plus 13 Jbeta primers). Libraries were prepared by immunoSEQ multiplex PCR; TCRdb keeps only in-frame clonotypes and omits some of them. The top ten clones hold about 2% of a sample with about 160,000 clones, 70% to 90% of them seen once. Sequencing was performed on PBMCs. The sequence derives from a man in his late teens or twenties in good health and CMV-seropositive.

The CDR3 bases are TGTGCCAGCAGCCCGACAGGGGGACCCTACGAGCAGTACTTC. Protein: CASSPTGGPYEQYF. The chain is built from TRBV7-2 and TRBJ2-7, with 9 bases aligning to TRBD1. The CDR3 extends over 14 amino acids. Germline CDR1 is SGHTA and CDR2 is FQGNSA. V shed 5 bases and J 2 bases; nucleotides not matched to a gene: 4.